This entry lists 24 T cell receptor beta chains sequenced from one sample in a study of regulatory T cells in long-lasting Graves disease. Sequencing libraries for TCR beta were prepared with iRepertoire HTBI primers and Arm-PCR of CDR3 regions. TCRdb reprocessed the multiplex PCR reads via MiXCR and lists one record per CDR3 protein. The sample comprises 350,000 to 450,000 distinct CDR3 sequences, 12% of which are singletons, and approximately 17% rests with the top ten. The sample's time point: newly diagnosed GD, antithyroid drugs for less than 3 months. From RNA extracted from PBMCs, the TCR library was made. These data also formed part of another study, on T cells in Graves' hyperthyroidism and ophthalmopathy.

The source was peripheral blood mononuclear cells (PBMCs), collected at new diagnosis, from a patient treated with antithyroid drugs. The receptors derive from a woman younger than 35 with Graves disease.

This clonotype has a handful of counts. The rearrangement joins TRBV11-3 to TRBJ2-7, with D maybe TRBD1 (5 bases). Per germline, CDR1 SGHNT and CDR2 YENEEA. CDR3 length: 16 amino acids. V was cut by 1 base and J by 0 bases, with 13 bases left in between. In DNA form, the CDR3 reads TGTGCCAGCAGCTTAGTAGGGGCGGCTAGCTCCTACGAGCAGTACGTC. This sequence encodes CASSLVGAASSYEQYV.

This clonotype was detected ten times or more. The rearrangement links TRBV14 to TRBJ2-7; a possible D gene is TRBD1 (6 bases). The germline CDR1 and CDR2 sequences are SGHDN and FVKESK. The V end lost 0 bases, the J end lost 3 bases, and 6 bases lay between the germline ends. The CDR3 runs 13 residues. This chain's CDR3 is CASSQEQGYEQYV. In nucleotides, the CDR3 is TGTGCCAGCAGCCAAGAACAGGGCTACGAGCAGTACGTC.

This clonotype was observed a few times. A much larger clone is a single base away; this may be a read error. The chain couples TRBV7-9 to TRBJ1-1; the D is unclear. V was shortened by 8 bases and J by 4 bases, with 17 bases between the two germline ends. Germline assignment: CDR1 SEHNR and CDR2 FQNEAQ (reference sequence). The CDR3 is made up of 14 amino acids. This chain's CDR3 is CASSPSGRSTEAFF. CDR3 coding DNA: TGTGCCAGCTCCCCCAGCGGGAGGAGCACTGAAGCTTTCTTT.

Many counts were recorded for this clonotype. CDR3 region: CATSDSGYNEQFF. Written as DNA, the CDR3 is TGTGCCACCAGTGATTCAGGATACAATGAGCAGTTCTTC. This rearrangement joins TRBV24-1 to TRBJ2-1; no reliable D call. Trimming shortened V by 2 bases and J by 4 bases, and 5 bases separated the two germline ends. Germline CDR1 reads KGHDR; CDR2 reads SFDVKD. This CDR3 spans 13 amino acids.

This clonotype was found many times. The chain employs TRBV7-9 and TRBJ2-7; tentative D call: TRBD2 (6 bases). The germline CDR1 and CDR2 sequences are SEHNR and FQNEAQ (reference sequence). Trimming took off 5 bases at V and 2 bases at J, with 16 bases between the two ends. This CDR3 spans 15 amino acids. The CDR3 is CASSGGAGPAYEQYV. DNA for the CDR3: TGTGCCAGCAGCGGCGGGGCGGGGCCCGCCTACGAGCAGTACGTC.

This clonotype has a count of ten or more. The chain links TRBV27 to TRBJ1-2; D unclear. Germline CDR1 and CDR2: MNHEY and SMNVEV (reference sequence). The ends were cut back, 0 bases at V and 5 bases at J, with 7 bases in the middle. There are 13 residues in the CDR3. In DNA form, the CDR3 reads TGTGCCAGCAGTTTATCGGATGGGTATGGCTACACCTTC. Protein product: CASSLSDGYGYTF.

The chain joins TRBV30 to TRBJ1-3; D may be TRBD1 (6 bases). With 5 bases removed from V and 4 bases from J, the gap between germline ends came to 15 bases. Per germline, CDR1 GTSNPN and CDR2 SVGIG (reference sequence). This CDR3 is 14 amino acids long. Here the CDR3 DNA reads TGTGCCTGGGCCCTCCCAGGGGTCGGAAACACCATATATTTT. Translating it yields CAWALPGVGNTIYF.

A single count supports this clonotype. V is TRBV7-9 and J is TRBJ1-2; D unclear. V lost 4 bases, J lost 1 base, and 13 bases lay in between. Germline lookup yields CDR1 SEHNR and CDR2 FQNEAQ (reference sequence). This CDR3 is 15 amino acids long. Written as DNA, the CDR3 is TGTGCCAGCAGCTCAGTACCCGGGTTTAACTATGGCTACACCTTC. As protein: CASSSVPGFNYGYTF.

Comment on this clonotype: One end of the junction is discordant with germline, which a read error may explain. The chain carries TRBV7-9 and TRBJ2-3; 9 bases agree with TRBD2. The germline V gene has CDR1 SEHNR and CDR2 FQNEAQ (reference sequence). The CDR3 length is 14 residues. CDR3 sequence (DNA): TGTTCCAGCAGCTTAGCGGGGGGCACAGATACGCAGTATTTT. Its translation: CSSSLAGGTDTQYF.

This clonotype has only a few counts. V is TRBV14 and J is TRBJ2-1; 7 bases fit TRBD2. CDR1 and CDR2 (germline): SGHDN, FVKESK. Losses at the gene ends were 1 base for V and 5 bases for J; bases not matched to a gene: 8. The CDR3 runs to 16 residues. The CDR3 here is CASSQVGRELNNEQFF. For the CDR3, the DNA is TGTGCCAGCAGCCAAGTGGGGCGGGAGCTCAACAATGAGCAGTTCTTC.

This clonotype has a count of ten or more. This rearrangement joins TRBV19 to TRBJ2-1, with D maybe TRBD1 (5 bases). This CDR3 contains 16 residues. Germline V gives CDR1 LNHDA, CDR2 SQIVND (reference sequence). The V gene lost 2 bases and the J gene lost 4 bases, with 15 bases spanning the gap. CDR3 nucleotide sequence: TGTGCCAGTAGTATAAGGGGCAGGGCTTATTACAATGAGCAGTTCTTC. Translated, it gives CASSIRGRAYYNEQFF. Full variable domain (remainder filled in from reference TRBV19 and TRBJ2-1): DGGITQSPKYLFRKEGQNVTLSCEQNLNHDAMYWYRQDPGQGLRLIYYSQIVNDFQKGDIAEGYSVSREKKESFPLTVTSAQKNPTAFYLCASSIRGRAYYNEQFFGPGTRLTVL.

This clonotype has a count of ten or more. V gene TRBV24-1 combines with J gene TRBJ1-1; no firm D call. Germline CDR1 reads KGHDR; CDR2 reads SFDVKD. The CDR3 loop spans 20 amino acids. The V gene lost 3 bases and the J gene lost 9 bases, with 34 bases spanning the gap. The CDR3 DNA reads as TGTGCCACCAGTGATGCTACAGAAATCCCCGGGTCCGCACTGACCAAGCAAGCTTTCTTT. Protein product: CATSDATEIPGSALTKQAFF.

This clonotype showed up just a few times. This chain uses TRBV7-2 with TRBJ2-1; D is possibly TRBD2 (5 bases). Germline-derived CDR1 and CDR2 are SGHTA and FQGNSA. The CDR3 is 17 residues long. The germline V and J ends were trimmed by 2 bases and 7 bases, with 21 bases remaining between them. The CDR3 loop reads CASSLQHSRTVNNEQFF. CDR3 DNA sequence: TGTGCCAGCAGCTTACAGCATTCCAGGACTGTAAATAATGAGCAGTTCTTC.

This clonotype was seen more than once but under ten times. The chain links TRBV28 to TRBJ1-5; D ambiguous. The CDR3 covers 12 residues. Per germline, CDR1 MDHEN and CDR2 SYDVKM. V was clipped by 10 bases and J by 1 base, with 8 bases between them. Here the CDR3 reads CAITGSNQPQHF. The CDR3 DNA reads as TGTGCCATCACGGGCAGCAATCAGCCCCAGCATTTT.

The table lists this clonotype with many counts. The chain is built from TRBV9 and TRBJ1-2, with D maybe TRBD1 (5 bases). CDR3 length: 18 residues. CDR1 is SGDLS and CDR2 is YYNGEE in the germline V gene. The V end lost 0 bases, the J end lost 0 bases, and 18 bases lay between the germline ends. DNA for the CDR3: TGTGCCAGCAGCGTAGCGAGGGAGGGGCAGACAGCTAACTATGGCTACACCTTC. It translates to CASSVAREGQTANYGYTF.

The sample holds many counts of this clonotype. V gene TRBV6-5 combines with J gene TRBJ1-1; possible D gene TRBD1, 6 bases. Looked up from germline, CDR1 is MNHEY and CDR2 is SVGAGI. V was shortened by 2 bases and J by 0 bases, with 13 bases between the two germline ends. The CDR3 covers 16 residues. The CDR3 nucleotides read TGTGCCAGCAGTTACAGGACAGACCCTCTGAACACTGAAGCTTTCTTT. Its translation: CASSYRTDPLNTEAFF.

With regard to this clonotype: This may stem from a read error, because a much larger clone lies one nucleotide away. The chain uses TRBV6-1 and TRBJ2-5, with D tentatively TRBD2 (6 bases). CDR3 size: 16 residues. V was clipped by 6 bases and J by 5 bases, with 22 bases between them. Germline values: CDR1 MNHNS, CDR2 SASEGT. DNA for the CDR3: TGTGCCAGCAGACGGGGGATATCGGGTATCTCGGAGACCCAGTACTTC. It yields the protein CASRRGISGISETQYF.

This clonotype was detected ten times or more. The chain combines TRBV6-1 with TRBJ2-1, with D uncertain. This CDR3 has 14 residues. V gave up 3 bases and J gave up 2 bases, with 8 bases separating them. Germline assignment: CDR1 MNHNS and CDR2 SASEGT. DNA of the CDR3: TGTGCCAGCAGTGAGAGTAGAACCTACAATGAGCAGTTCTTC. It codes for CASSESRTYNEQFF.

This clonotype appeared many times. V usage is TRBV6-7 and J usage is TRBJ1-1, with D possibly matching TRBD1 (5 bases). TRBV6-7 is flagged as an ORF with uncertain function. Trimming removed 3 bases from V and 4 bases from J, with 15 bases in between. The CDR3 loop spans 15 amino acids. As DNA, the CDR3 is TGTGCCAGCAGTTATCGGGGGGAGAAGGTCACTGAAGCTTTCTTT. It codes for CASSYRGEKVTEAFF.

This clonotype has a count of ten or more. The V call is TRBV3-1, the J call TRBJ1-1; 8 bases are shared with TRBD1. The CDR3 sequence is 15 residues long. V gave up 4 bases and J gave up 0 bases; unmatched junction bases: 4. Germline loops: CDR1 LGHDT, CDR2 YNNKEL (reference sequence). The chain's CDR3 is CASSRRGPLNTEAFF. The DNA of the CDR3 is TGTGCCAGCAGCCGCAGGGGGCCTCTGAACACTGAAGCTTTCTTT.

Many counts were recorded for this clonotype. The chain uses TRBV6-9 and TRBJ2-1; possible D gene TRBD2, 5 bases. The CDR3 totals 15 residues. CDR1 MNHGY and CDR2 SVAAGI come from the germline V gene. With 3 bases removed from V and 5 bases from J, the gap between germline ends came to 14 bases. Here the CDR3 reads CASSYRRGIDNEQFF. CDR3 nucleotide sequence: TGTGCCAGCAGTTACCGTAGAGGGATCGACAATGAGCAGTTCTTC.

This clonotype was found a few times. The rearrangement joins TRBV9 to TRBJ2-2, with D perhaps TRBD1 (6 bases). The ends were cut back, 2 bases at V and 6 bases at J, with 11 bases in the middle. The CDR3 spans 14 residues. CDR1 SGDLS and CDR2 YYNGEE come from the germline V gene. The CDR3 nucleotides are TGTGCCAGCAGCGTGACCGGGACATCCGGGGAGCTGTTTTTT. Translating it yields CASSVTGTSGELFF.

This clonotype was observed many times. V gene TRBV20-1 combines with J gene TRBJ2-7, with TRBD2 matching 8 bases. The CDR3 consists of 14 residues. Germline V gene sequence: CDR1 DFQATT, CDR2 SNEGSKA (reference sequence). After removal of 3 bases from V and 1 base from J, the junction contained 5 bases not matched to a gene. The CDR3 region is CSASHTSGSYEQYF. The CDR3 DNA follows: TGCAGTGCTAGTCACACTAGCGGATCCTACGAGCAGTACTTC.

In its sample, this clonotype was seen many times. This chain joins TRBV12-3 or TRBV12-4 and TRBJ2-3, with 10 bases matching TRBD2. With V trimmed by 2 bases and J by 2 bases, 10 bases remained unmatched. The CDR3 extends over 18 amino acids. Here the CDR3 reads CASSLRASGSSSTDTQYF. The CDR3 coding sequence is TGTGCCAGCAGTTTAAGGGCTAGCGGGAGTTCATCCACAGATACGCAGTATTTT.